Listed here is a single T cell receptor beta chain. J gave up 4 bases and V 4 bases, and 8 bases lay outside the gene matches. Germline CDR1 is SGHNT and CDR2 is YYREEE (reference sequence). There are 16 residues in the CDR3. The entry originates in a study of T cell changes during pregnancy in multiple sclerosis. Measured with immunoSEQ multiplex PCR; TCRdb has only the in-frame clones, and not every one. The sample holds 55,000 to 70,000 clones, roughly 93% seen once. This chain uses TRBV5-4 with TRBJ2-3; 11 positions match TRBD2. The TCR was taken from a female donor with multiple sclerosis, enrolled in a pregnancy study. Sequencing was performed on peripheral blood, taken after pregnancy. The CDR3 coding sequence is TGTGCCAGCAGCCATCTTAGCGGGAGGGCCGCAGATACGCAGTATTTT. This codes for CASSHLSGRAADTQYF.